These T cell receptor beta chains were read from a single sample in a study of T cell responses to AZD1222 COVID-19 vaccine. Sequencing was performed with immunoSEQ multiplex PCR; in TCRdb, only in-frame clones are kept and a portion is missing. This sample carries over 100,000 clones, about 88% of them seen once, and the ten largest clones take roughly 2.3%. This material consisted of peripheral blood, taken on day 0 of AZD1222 vaccination. These receptor sequences come from an adult in good health. CDR3s include the opening cysteine and the closing phenylalanine or tryptophan. Fields, in order: CDR3 length, J gene, V gene, D gene, clone size, CDR3 DNA, CDR3 protein. A D gene is named only where the DNA matches it firmly. For some rows the clone size is stated as once, few or many, or as a class when expanded; others skip it.

15 | TRBJ2-5 | TRBV19 | TRBD1 | . | TGTGCCAGTAGTATTGGAGACAGGGGCCAAGAGACCCAGTACTTC | CASSIGDRGQETQYF
13 | TRBJ1-6 | TRBV28 | . | . | TGTGCCAGCAGTTTATGGGGGAATTCACCCCTCCACTTT | CASSLWGNSPLHF
14 | TRBJ2-5 | TRBV28 | . | once | TGTGCCAGCAGTTCAAGGACGGGTCAAGAGACCCAGTACTTC | CASSSRTGQETQYF
14 | TRBJ1-1 | TRBV6-5 | . | . | TGTGCCAGCAGGCAACAGGGCCTCGGGACTGAAGCTTTCTTT | CASRQQGLGTEAFF
13 | TRBJ1-4 | TRBV5-1 | . | . | TGCGCCAGCAGCTTGGGCAGGGGTGAAAAACTGTTTTTT | CASSLGRGEKLFF
17 | TRBJ1-1 | TRBV5-4 | . | . | TGTGCCAGCAGCTTGGGCGGATGGCAGGGGATGAACACTGAAGCTTTCTTT | CASSLGGWQGMNTEAFF
14 | TRBJ1-3 | TRBV6-5 | . | . | TGTGCCAGCAGGACCGGGACATCTAAGCCCACCATATATTTT | CASRTGTSKPTIYF
14 | TRBJ2-7 | TRBV21-1 | . | . | TGTGCCAGCACCACAGGGACAGGGATCTACGAGCAGTACTTC | CASTTGTGIYEQYF
15 | TRBJ1-4 | TRBV6-5 | TRBD1 | . | TGTGCCAGCAGTTACAGTCGGACAGGGGACGAAAAACTGTTTTTT | CASSYSRTGDEKLFF
16 | TRBJ1-5 | TRBV28 | . | . | TGTGCCAGCAGTTTTGACAGAACTTATAGCAATCAGCCCCAGCATTTT | CASSFDRTYSNQPQHF
18 | TRBJ2-3 | TRBV23-1 | . | . | TGCGCCAGCAGTCAAATCCGGGCAGGCACCTCGAGCACAGATACGCAGTATTTT | CASSQIRAGTSSTDTQYF
18 | TRBJ2-1 | TRBV4-2 | . | . | TGTGCCAGCAGCCAAAGGGCGAGAGCGGGTGTCTCCTACAATGAGCAGTTCTTC | CASSQRARAGVSYNEQFF
14 | TRBJ1-5 | TRBV6-5 | . | . | TGTGCCAGCAGCCGGGACAAAACCAATCAGCCCCAGCATTTT | CASSRDKTNQPQHF
11 | TRBJ1-1 | TRBV20-1 | . | . | TGCAGTGCTAGTCAGGACACTGAAGCTTTCTTT | CSASQDTEAFF
15 | TRBJ2-3 | TRBV5-1 | . | . | TGCGCCAGCAGCTTGGAACAGGGCCGCACAGATACGCAGTATTTT | CASSLEQGRTDTQYF
14 | TRBJ2-5 | TRBV2 | . | . | TGTGCCAGCAGTGATGGGTCAGGGACGGAGACCCAGTACTTC | CASSDGSGTETQYF
16 | TRBJ1-1 | TRBV6-1 | . | . | TGTGCCAGCAGTGGCAGAACGAAAACACCGAACACTGAAGCTTTCTTT | CASSGRTKTPNTEAFF
16 | TRBJ2-5 | TRBV6-1 | . | . | TGTGCCAGCAGTGAATGGAGGGCAGGGCCCCAAGAGACCCAGTACTTC | CASSEWRAGPQETQYF
14 | TRBJ2-7 | TRBV6-5 | . | . | TGTGCCAGCAGACCACAGGGGAGGGGATACGAGCAGTACTTC | CASRPQGRGYEQYF
15 | TRBJ2-7 | TRBV5-1 | TRBD2 | once | TGCGCCAGCAGCTTGGGTAGCGGGAGGGCCTACGAGCAGTACTTC | CASSLGSGRAYEQYF
14 | TRBJ2-7 | TRBV3-1/TRBV3-2 | TRBD2 | . | TGTGCCAGCAGTCCACTAGCGGGAGGGGGGGAGCAGTACTTC | CASSPLAGGGEQYF
16 | TRBJ2-6 | TRBV11-2 | . | . | TGTGCCAGCAGCGTGGGTCCTCCGCTTGGGGCCAACGTCCTGACTTTC | CASSVGPPLGANVLTF
16 | TRBJ2-7 | TRBV24-1 | TRBD2 | . | TGTGCCACCAGTGATACCGTAGCGGGAGGGCGGACCGAGCAGTACTTC | CATSDTVAGGRTEQYF
15 | TRBJ2-5 | TRBV3-1/TRBV3-2 | . | . | TGTGCCAGCAGCCAAGAGGTACACCCCCAAGAGACCCAGTACTTC | CASSQEVHPQETQYF
15 | TRBJ2-2 | TRBV6-6 | TRBD1 | . | TGTGCCAGCGCTATCCGGGACAGTGTTACCGGGGAGCTGTTTTTT | CASAIRDSVTGELFF
14 | TRBJ2-3 | TRBV11-3 | TRBD2 | once | TGTGCCAGCAGCTTGACTAGCAACACAGATACGCAGTATTTT | CASSLTSNTDTQYF
16 | TRBJ1-5 | TRBV4-1 | . | . | TGCGCCAGCAGCCAAACAGGCGGGGGAGAGCATCAGCCCCAGCATTTT | CASSQTGGGEHQPQHF
16 | TRBJ2-3 | TRBV7-2 | . | . | TGTGCCAGCAGCTATCCCCATGGGGGAAGAACAGATACGCAGTATTTT | CASSYPHGGRTDTQYF
15 | TRBJ1-3 | TRBV5-4 | TRBD1 | . | TGTGCCAGCAGCACCGGGACAGCGAAGCTAAACACCATATATTTT | CASSTGTAKLNTIYF
13 | TRBJ2-2 | TRBV12-3/TRBV12-4 | TRBD1 | . | TGTGCCAGCAGGTACAGGGGGCCCGGGGAGCTGTTTTTT | CASRYRGPGELFF
13 | TRBJ1-1 | TRBV19 | TRBD1 | . | TGTGCCAGTAGTATCGACAGGGCCACTGAAGCTTTCTTT | CASSIDRATEAFF
13 | TRBJ1-1 | TRBV30 | . | . | TGTGCCTGGAGTGTAACGGCTAACACTGAAGCTTTCTTT | CAWSVTANTEAFF
15 | TRBJ2-1 | TRBV10-2 | . | once | TGCGCCAGCAGTGAAAATAGCTTGTCCTACAATGAGCAGTTCTTC | CASSENSLSYNEQFF
13 | TRBJ1-6 | TRBV25-1 | . | few | TGTGCCAGCAGTACCGGGGGTATTTCACCCCTCCACTTT | CASSTGGISPLHF
15 | TRBJ1-2 | TRBV27 | . | . | TGTGCCAGCAGTTTAAGGGTCGGGCGAGCCTATGGCTACACCTTC | CASSLRVGRAYGYTF
13 | TRBJ1-2 | TRBV11-2 | TRBD1 | . | TGTGCCAGCAGCTTAGGGGACAGGGTTGGCTACACCTTC | CASSLGDRVGYTF
16 | TRBJ2-5 | TRBV10-1 | TRBD2 | . | TGCGCCAGCAGTGAGAGCCTAGCGGGAGGTTCCGAGACCCAGTACTTC | CASSESLAGGSETQYF
16 | TRBJ2-3 | TRBV7-3 | . | . | TGTGCCAGCAGCTTGGGCCAGTACCGTTACACAGATACGCAGTATTTT | CASSLGQYRYTDTQYF
13 | TRBJ1-1 | TRBV2 | TRBD1 | . | TGTGCCAGCAGTCCTCTCCGGGACAGAGAAGCTTTCTTT | CASSPLRDREAFF
16 | TRBJ2-2 | TRBV7-2 | . | . | TGTGCCAGCAGCTTAGCGGCAGGGACGAACACCGGGGAGCTGTTTTTT | CASSLAAGTNTGELFF
14 | TRBJ1-6 | TRBV7-3 | . | . | TGTGCCAGCAGCTTATCAGGGGTCAATTCACCCCTCCACTTT | CASSLSGVNSPLHF
13 | TRBJ1-1 | TRBV5-1 | . | . | TGCGCCAGCACCTCGTCGGGAACCCTGTCAACTTTCTTT | CASTSSGTLSTFF
14 | TRBJ1-1 | TRBV7-9 | . | . | TGTGCCAGCACGCCAAGGCGCGGCAACACTGAAGCTTTCTTT | CASTPRRGNTEAFF
18 | TRBJ2-3 | TRBV10-3 | TRBD2 | once | TGTGCCATCAGTGAGGTGGCTAGCGGGGTGTTGAGCACAGATACGCAGTATTTT | CAISEVASGVLSTDTQYF
16 | TRBJ2-3 | TRBV7-2 | . | . | TGTGCCAGCAGCTTTCTGGGCGGACTGAGGGCAGATACGCAGTATTTT | CASSFLGGLRADTQYF
15 | TRBJ2-5 | TRBV5-6 | TRBD2 | . | TGTGCCAGCAGGCCTCTAGCGGGAGACGCAGAGACCCAGTACTTC | CASRPLAGDAETQYF
12 | TRBJ1-4 | TRBV19 | . | . | TGTGCCAGCGGGTTGGCGGGTGAAAAACTGTTTTTT | CASGLAGEKLFF
14 | TRBJ1-1 | TRBV2 | TRBD1 | . | TGTGCCAGCATTACGGGACAGGGTCACACTGAAGCTTTCTTT | CASITGQGHTEAFF
15 | TRBJ2-3 | TRBV18 | . | . | TGTGCCAGCTCACCACTAGGGGCTGGGGCAGATACGCAGTATTTT | CASSPLGAGADTQYF
13 | TRBJ1-1 | TRBV2 | . | . | TGTGCCAGCAGTGACAGCTGGAACACTGAAGCTTTCTTT | CASSDSWNTEAFF